This TCR beta chain is drawn from a study of type 1 and type 2 diabetes patients (dated by TCRdb to 2015 to 2016). For the wider study: Eight or nine type 1 diabetes patients, a few type 2 diabetes patients and roughly 6 nondiabetic controls, all recruited in China, made up the cohort. Across the study, CD4+ and CD8+ T cells were positively selected from PBMCs using CD4 or CD8 MicroBeads on MACS columns. In the study, high-throughput sequencing was used to profile TCRbeta repertoires so that type 1 diabetes, type 2 diabetes and nondiabetic individuals could be compared. A total of more than 15 million paired-end reads were generated across the whole study. Type 2 diabetes patients were used as a disease comparison group for the type 1 diabetes patients. Similar V gene usage was observed when approximately 20-cycle and roughly 25-cycle amplification were compared, suggesting similar primer efficiencies and random PCR bias. The TCRbeta libraries underwent paired-end sequencing on Illumina HiSeq 2000 or MiSeq instruments. The study at large found these results: Type 2 diabetes repertoires showed high diversity, significantly greater than type 1 diabetes repertoires in both CD4+ and CD8+ T cells. Only a limited number of T2D and control samples were sequenced, so some T1D-only HECs might also appear in more T2D or control samples. Only a few highly-expanded CD4+ clones (median one) were found in type 2 diabetes patients, and these clones made up a median 3.9% of reads. V and J gene usage patterns of type 2 diabetes and control samples were highly correlated, averaging about 0.97 between samples. The study groups were not matched for age and gender, which could possibly have biased interpretation.

Sequencing took place on an Illumina MiSeq. Genomic DNA from sorted T cell subsets served as template for TCRbeta CDR3 amplification. Multiplex PCR with 30 forward and 13 reverse primers amplified the TCRbeta CDR3 region. PCR products were purified with AMPure XP beads, then indices and adaptors were added in a second approximately 26-cycle PCR. Before sequencing, the QIAquick Gel Extraction Kit was used to gel-purify the libraries. Processing in the source paper ran as follows. FLASH was used to merge the paired-end reads, and IgBLAST was used to align the reads to IMGT V, D and J germline references. Reads with below 70% alignment identity to germline references were discarded, leaving 8.5 million to 14 million reads study-wide. CDR3 boundaries, reading frame and productivity were assigned according to IMGT definitions. Highly-expanded clones were defined as clones at or above 1% of reads, and diversity was measured by normalized Shannon entropy. Group differences in Shannon entropy were tested with unpaired two-tailed t-tests. TCRdb reprocessed the public reads (quality trimming at Q25 with fastp, clone calling with MiXCR) and kept in-frame beta chains. Identical CDR3 protein sequences are pooled into one entry, listed with their most common genes and DNA. The V and J calls and clone size come from TCRdb's table, not from the authors' own analysis. The sample table shows under 300,000 distinct CDR3 sequences, and over 45% are seen once. Roughly 15% of the sample lies in the top ten.

Worth noting for this clonotype: The clone's antigen remains unknown. Base qualities were left out, and no much larger clone turns up one base away.

Every diabetic patient fulfilled standard classification criteria for type 1 or type 2 diabetes, and glucose and C-peptide were evaluated using WHO-recommended methods. Donors with other autoimmune diseases or infections within the previous four weeks were excluded from participation. Around 10 milliliters of peripheral blood were drawn from each participant. LymphoPrep density separation was used to isolate PBMCs. The receptor was derived from a man aged 18 to 29 with type 2 diabetes. The sample was peripheral blood mononuclear cells (PBMCs).

The DNA reads TGTGCCAGCAGTCGAGACGGAACAACTAACTATGGCTACACCTTC. Translation gives CASSRDGTTNYGYTF. This sequence uses TRBV3-1 and TRBJ1-2; the D gene remains uncertain. Via the germline V gene (reference sequence), CDR1 is LGHDT and CDR2 YNNKEL. Trimming costs V 6 bases and J 0 bases, and their ends lie 14 bases apart. Counted from cysteine to phenylalanine, this CDR3 has 15 amino acids. Only the CDR3 DNA stays, 45 bases, in frame from base 1. Reference TRBV3-1 and TRBJ1-2 genes cover what lies past the CDR3, so the full variable domain is DTAVSQTPKYLVTQMGNDKSIKCEQNLGHDTMYWYKQDSKKFLKIMFSYNNKELIINETVPNRFSPKSPDKAHLNLHINSLELGDSAVYFCASSRDGTTNYGYTFGSGTRLTVV.